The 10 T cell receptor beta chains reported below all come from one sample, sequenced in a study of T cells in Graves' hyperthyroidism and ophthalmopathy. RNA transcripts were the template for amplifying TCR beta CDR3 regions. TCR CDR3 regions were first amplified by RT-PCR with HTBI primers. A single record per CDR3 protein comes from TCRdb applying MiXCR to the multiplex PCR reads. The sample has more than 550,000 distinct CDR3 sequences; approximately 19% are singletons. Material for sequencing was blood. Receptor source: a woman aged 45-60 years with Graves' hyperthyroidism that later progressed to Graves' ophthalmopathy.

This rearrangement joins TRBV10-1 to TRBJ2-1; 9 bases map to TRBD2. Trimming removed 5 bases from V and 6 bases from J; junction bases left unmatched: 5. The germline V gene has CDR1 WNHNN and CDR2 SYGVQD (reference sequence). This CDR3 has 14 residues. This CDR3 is CASSQAGGINEQFF. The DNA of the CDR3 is TGCGCCAGCAGTCAGGCGGGGGGGATCAATGAGCAGTTCTTC.

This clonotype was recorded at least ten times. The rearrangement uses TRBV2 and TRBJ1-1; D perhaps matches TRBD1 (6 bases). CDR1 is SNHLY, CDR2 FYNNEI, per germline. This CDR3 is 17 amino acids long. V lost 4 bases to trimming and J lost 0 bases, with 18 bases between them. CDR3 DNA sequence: TGTGCCAGCAGTGGAATCAAACAGGGCCGTGTGAACACTGAAGCTTTCTTT. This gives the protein CASSGIKQGRVNTEAFF. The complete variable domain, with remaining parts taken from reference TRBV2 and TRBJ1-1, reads EPEVTQTPSHQVTQMGQEVILRCVPISNHLYFYWYRQILGQKVEFLVSFYNNEISEKSEIFDDQFSVERPDGSNFTLKIRSTKLEDSAMYFCASSGIKQGRVNTEAFFGQGTRLTVV.

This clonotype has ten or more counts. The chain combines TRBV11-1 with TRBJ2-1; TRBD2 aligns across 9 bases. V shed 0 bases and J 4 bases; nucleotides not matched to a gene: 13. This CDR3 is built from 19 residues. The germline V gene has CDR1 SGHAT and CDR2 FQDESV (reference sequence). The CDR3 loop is CASSLAGGGETGLYNEQFF. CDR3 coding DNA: TGTGCCAGCAGCTTAGCGGGCGGGGGGGAGACAGGATTATACAATGAGCAGTTCTTC.

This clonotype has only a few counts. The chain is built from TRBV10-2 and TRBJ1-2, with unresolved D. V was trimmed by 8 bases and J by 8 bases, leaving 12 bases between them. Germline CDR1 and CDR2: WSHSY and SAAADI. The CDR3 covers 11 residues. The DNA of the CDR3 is TGCGCCAGCCGCAATACGGGGGGCTACACCTTC. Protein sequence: CASRNTGGYTF.

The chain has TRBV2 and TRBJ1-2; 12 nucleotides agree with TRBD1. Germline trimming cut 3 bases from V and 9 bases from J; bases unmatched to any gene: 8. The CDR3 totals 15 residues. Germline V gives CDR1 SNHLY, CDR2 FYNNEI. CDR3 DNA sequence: TGTGCCAGCAGTGATTCCCGGGACAGGGGGCCGAGCTACACCTTC. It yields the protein CASSDSRDRGPSYTF.

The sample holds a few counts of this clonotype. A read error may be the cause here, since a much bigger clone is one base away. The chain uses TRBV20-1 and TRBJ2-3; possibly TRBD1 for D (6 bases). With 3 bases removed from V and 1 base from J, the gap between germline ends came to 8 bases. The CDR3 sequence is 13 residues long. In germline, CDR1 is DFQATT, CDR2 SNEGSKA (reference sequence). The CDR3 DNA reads TGCAGTGCTAGGACAGGAGGCACAGATACGCAGTATTTT. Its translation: CSARTGGTDTQYF.

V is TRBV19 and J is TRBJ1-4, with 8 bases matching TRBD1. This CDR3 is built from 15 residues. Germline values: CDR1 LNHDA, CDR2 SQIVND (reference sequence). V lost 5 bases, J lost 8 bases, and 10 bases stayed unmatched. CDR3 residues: CASSRLDRETEKLFF. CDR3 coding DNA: TGTGCCAGTAGTCGCCTGGACAGGGAAACGGAAAAACTGTTTTTT.

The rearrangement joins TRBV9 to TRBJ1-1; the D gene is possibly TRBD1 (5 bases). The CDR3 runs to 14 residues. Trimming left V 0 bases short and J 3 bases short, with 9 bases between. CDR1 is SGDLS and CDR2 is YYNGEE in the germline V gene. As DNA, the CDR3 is TGTGCCAGCAGCGTAGACGGGGGGTACACTGAAGCTTTCTTT. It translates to CASSVDGGYTEAFF.

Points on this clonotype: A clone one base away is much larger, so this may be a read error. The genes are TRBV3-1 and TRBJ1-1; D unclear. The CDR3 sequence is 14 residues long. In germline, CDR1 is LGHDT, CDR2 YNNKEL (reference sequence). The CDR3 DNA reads TGTGCCAGCGGCCAAACGGTAAGGAACACTGAAGCTTTCTTT. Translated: CASGQTVRNTEAFF. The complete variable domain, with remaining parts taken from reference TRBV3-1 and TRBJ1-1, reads DTAVSQTPKYLVTQMGNDKSIKCEQNLGHDTMYWYKQDSKKFLKIMFSYNNKELIINETVPNRFSPKSPDKAHLNLHINSLELGDSAVYFCASGQTVRNTEAFFGQGTRLTVV.

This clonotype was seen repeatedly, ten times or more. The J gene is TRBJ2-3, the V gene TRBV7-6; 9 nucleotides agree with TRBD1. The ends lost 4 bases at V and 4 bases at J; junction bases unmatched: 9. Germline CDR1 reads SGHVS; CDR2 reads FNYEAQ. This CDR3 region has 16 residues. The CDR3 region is CASSSRTGVASDTQYF. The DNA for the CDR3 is TGTGCCAGCAGCTCTCGGACAGGGGTGGCCTCAGATACGCAGTATTTT.